The 16 T cell receptor beta chains below were found in one sample sequenced in a study of blood T cell repertoires in COVID-19. Measured with immunoSEQ multiplex PCR; TCRdb has only the in-frame clones, and not every one. There are 270,000 or so clones in the sample; roughly 91% occur only once, and about 5% lies in the top ten. Sequences were obtained from peripheral blood. These receptors originate from a man aged 40-55 years with acute or convalescent COVID-19.

This clone has more than one count but fewer than ten. The chain combines TRBV10-3 with TRBJ2-7; TRBD1 agrees at 7 bases. CDR3 length: 14 residues. J gave up 2 bases and V 5 bases, and 6 bases lay outside the gene matches. Germline CDR1 ENHRY, CDR2 SYGVKD. For the CDR3, the DNA is TGTGCCATCAGTCCCTCGACAGGGACCTACGAGCAGTACTTC. It specifies CAISPSTGTYEQYF.

The V call is TRBV2, the J call TRBJ2-7; D perhaps matches TRBD1 (5 bases). Looked up from germline, CDR1 is SNHLY and CDR2 is FYNNEI. V was pared by 4 bases and J by 4 bases, with 8 bases between. The CDR3 totals 12 residues. The CDR3 DNA reads TGTGCCAGCAGTGCTCAGGGTTACGAGCAGTACTTC. It yields the protein CASSAQGYEQYF.

The J gene is TRBJ2-1, the V gene TRBV6-1; maybe TRBD2 (6 bases). Germline assignment: CDR1 MNHNS and CDR2 SASEGT. V was shortened by 6 bases and J by 9 bases, with 9 bases between the two germline ends. CDR3 size: 11 residues. CDR3 in amino acids: CASSQGLEQFF. CDR3 nucleotides: TGTGCCAGCAGCCAGGGACTTGAGCAGTTCTTC.

The chain couples TRBV29-1 to TRBJ1-1, with D maybe TRBD1 (5 bases). Trimming took off 4 bases at V and 0 bases at J, with 6 bases between the two ends. The CDR3 extends over 12 amino acids. Per germline, CDR1 SQVTM and CDR2 ANQGSEA. The CDR3 loop reads CSVVQVNTEAFF. The CDR3 DNA reads as TGCAGCGTTGTACAGGTGAACACTGAAGCTTTCTTT. The whole variable domain, filled in from reference TRBV29-1 and TRBJ1-1, reads SAVISQKPSRDICQRGTSLTIQCQVDSQVTMMFWYRQQPGQSLTLIATANQGSEATYESGFVIDKFPISRPNLTFSTLTVSNMSPEDSSIYLCSVVQVNTEAFFGQGTRLTVV.

V usage is TRBV15 and J usage is TRBJ1-5; 8 positions agree with TRBD1. Per the germline V gene, CDR1 is LNHNV and CDR2 is YYDKDF (reference sequence). After removal of 3 bases from V and 3 bases from J, the junction contained 7 bases not matched to a gene. The CDR3 spans 16 residues. The chain's CDR3 is CATSSTQGAPNQPQHF. In nucleotides, the CDR3 is TGTGCCACCAGCAGCACGCAGGGGGCCCCCAATCAGCCCCAGCATTTT.

The gene calls are TRBV19 and TRBJ1-5; D is uncertain. Germline assignment: CDR1 LNHDA and CDR2 SQIVND (reference sequence). V was trimmed by 6 bases and J by 6 bases, leaving 9 bases between them. The CDR3 runs to 12 residues. The CDR3 spells CASSREGQPQHF. For the CDR3, the DNA is TGTGCCAGTAGCCGAGAGGGTCAGCCCCAGCATTTT.

The chain is built from TRBV7-3 and TRBJ2-2, with D possibly TRBD1 on 6 matching bases. Germline CDR1 is SGHTA and CDR2 is FQGTGA. Trimming cost V 3 bases and J 3 bases, with 8 bases left between them. CDR3 size: 14 residues. The CDR3 region has the DNA TGTGCCAGCAGCTTGACAGGATACACCGGGGAGCTGTTTTTT. This codes for CASSLTGYTGELFF.

The rearrangement links TRBV19 to TRBJ2-1; 9 bases are a match to TRBD1. The germline V gene encodes CDR1 LNHDA and CDR2 SQIVND (reference sequence). Germline trimming cut 6 bases from V and 2 bases from J; bases unmatched to any gene: 8. The CDR3 totals 16 residues. CDR3 region: CASSFLRDRAYNEQFF. CDR3 sequence (DNA): TGTGCCAGTAGCTTCCTCCGGGACAGGGCCTACAATGAGCAGTTCTTC.

The chain carries TRBV2 and TRBJ2-2; tentative D call: TRBD2 (6 bases). Trimming cost V 8 bases and J 4 bases, with 11 bases left between them. The CDR3 runs to 13 residues. Germline CDR1 and CDR2: SNHLY and FYNNEI. The CDR3 DNA reads as TGTGCCAGCCGCTGGGACTTCACCGGGGAGCTGTTTTTT. Protein: CASRWDFTGELFF. Supplemented by reference TRBV2 and TRBJ2-2, the full variable domain reads EPEVTQTPSHQVTQMGQEVILRCVPISNHLYFYWYRQILGQKVEFLVSFYNNEISEKSEIFDDQFSVERPDGSNFTLKIRSTKLEDSAMYFCASRWDFTGELFFGEGSRLTVL.

V gene TRBV9 combines with J gene TRBJ2-3, with 8 bases fitting TRBD2. The CDR3 runs to 15 residues. Germline assignment: CDR1 SGDLS and CDR2 YYNGEE. V was clipped by 4 bases and J by 3 bases; unmatched bases: 7. The CDR3 sequence is CASSLAGGRTDTQYF. The CDR3 DNA follows: TGTGCCAGCAGCCTCGCGGGGGGCAGGACAGATACGCAGTATTTT.

This CDR3 reads CASSNQGREKLFF. The CDR3, as DNA: TGCGCCAGCAGCAATCAGGGTAGGGAAAAACTGTTTTTT. The V call is TRBV5-1, the J call TRBJ1-4; possibly TRBD1 for D (5 bases). The CDR3 covers 13 residues. Germline CDR1 reads SGHRS; CDR2 reads YFSETQ. V was cut by 4 bases and J by 8 bases, with 12 bases left in between. Combining the CDR3 with reference TRBV5-1 and TRBJ1-4 gives the whole variable domain KAGVTQTPRYLIKTRGQQVTLSCSPISGHRSVSWYQQTPGQGLQFLFEYFSETQRNKGNFPGRFSGRQFSNSRSEMNVSTLELGDSALYLCASSNQGREKLFFGSGTQLSVL.

V and J are TRBV29-1 and TRBJ1-1; the match to TRBD1 covers 9 bases. The CDR3 is 13 residues long. Germline CDR1 SQVTM, CDR2 ANQGSEA. In DNA, the CDR3 is TGCAGTTACCGGGACAGGGTTGACACTGAAGCTTTCTTT. It yields the protein CSYRDRVDTEAFF.

The chain joins TRBV29-1 to TRBJ2-3, with TRBD1 identical over 7 bases. The germline gives CDR1 SQVTM, CDR2 ANQGSEA. There are 16 residues in the CDR3. V shed 1 base, J shed 1 base, and the junction held 8 bases outside the gene matches. The CDR3 coding sequence is TGCAGCGTTGAAGGTCCCAGGGGGTGGGGCACAGATACGCAGTATTTT. Residues: CSVEGPRGWGTDTQYF.

The CDR3 here is CASSWDRGGTGELFF. The CDR3 DNA reads as TGTGCCAGCAGCTGGGACAGGGGGGGCACCGGGGAGCTGTTTTTT. The V call is TRBV11-3, the J call TRBJ2-2; 11 bases line up with TRBD1. V lost 4 bases to trimming and J lost 4 bases; unmatched junction nucleotides: 2. CDR3 length: 15 residues. Germline-derived CDR1 and CDR2 are SGHNT and YENEEA.

The CDR3 sequence: CASSPSAGSIYEQYF. The CDR3 nucleotides are TGCGCCAGCAGCCCCTCGGCGGGGAGCATTTACGAGCAGTACTTC. The chain has TRBV5-1 and TRBJ2-7, with D perhaps matching TRBD2 (6 bases). CDR1 and CDR2 (germline): SGHRS, YFSETQ. Deletions cut 4 bases from V and 4 bases from J, with 18 bases between. This CDR3 has 15 residues.

V and J are TRBV6-2 or TRBV6-3 and TRBJ2-3, with unresolved D. This CDR3 region has 12 residues. The germline gives CDR1 MNHEY, CDR2 SVGEGT. With 5 bases removed from V and 5 bases from J, the gap between germline ends came to 8 bases. The CDR3 loop reads CASSPLEDTQYF. The CDR3 nucleotides read TGTGCCAGCAGTCCGCTAGAAGATACGCAGTATTTT.